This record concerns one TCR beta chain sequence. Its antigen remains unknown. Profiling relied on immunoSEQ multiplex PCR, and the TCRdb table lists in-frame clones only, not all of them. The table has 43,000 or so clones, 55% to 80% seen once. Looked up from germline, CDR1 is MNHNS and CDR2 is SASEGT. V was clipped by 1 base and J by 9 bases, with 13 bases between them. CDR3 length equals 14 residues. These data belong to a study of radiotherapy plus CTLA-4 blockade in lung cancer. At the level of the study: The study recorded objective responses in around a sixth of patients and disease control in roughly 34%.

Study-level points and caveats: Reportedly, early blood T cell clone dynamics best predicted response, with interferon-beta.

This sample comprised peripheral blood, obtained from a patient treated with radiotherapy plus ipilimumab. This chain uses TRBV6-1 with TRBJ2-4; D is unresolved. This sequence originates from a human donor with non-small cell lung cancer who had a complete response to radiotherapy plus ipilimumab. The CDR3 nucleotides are TGTGCCAGCAGTGAAGATCCCGCAGTCCGCATTCAGTACTTC. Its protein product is CASSEDPAVRIQYF.